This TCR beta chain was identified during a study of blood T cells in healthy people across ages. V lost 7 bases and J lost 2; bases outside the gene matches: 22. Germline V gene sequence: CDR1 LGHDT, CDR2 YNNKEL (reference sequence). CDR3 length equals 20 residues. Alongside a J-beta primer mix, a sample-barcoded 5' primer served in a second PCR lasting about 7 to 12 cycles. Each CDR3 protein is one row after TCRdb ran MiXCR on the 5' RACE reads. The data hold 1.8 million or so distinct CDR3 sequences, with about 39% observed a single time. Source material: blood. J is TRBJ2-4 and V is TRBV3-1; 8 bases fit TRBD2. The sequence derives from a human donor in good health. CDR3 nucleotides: TGTGCCAGCACCCTTAACGGGGGGGCCTTAATTAGGTCGACCAAAAACATTCAGTACTTC. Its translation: CASTLNGGALIRSTKNIQYF. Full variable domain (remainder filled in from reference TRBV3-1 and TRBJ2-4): DTAVSQTPKYLVTQMGNDKSIKCEQNLGHDTMYWYKQDSKKFLKIMFSYNNKELIINETVPNRFSPKSPDKAHLNLHINSLELGDSAVYFCASTLNGGALIRSTKNIQYFGAGTRLSVL.